The clone carrying this T cell receptor beta chain was counted only a few times. The target antigen is unknown. After 5'RACE with constant-segment primers, TCR alpha and TCR beta cDNA libraries carrying sample barcodes and UMIs were obtained. Using its own MiXCR run on the 5' RACE reads, TCRdb lists one record per CDR3 protein. The data hold 250,000 to 350,000 distinct CDR3 sequences, with roughly 17% observed a single time. The data were obtained in a study of T-cell memory formation after mild COVID-19. Study-level background: The two donors had largely donor-specific TCR clusters. Study results and limitations: Those CD4+ clones that contracted were mainly in CM and EM (CD8+ ones in EMRA). Pre-infection memory already had some responding clones, implying cross-reactive memory joined.

There are 16 residues in the CDR3. V was clipped by 1 base and J by 0 bases; unmatched bases: 5. Germline V gives CDR1 LGHNA, CDR2 YSLEER. The sequencing input was PBMCs or a T cell subset sorted from them (not recorded which). This TCR was sampled from a man aged 18 to 30 who had mild COVID-19 (a few samples of this study predate the infection). Cell type and time point are not known. The chain combines TRBV4-3 with TRBJ1-2; 7 bases agree with TRBD1. The CDR3 sequence is CASSQAPGTANYGYTF. The CDR3 nucleotides are TGCGCCAGCAGCCAAGCCCCCGGGACAGCTAACTATGGCTACACCTTC.